Listed here is a single T cell receptor (beta chain). The data stem from a study of shared clonotypes between healthy human individuals. This CDR3 comprises 14 residues. Germline V CDR1 and CDR2: MNHNY, SVGAGI (reference sequence). TCRdb keeps only in-frame clones here, not all; method: immunoSEQ multiplex PCR. The repertoire holds fewer than 2.5 million clones, roughly 93% seen once, with roughly 0.39% in the top ten. Sequences were obtained from naive CD4+ T cells from PBMCs. Described subset: CD45RA+ positively selected. The sequence was obtained from a man between 18 and 29 years old in good health. Some clones in this sample may be carry-over from other donors' samples. The rearrangement links TRBV6-6 to TRBJ2-5; the match to TRBD1 covers 8 bases. The assigned J gene may be wrong: the sequence end matches TRBJ2-7 better. The CDR3 region is CASSYTTGDYEQYF. The CDR3 DNA reads TGTGCCAGCAGTTACACGACAGGGGACTACGAGCAGTACTTC.